This entry concerns a single T cell receptor (beta chain). CDR1 and CDR2 (germline): LGHDT, YNNKEL (reference sequence). This CDR3 contains 16 residues. Trimming cost V 4 bases and J 0 bases, with 16 bases left between them. This table comes from immunoSEQ multiplex PCR, and its TCRdb copy is limited to in-frame clones, with some not included. The repertoire holds 200,000 to 250,000 clones, with 70% to 90% as singletons. This specimen belongs to a study of blood T cell repertoires in COVID-19. This TCR was recovered from a man aged 50 to 60 with COVID-19, enrolled during active disease. This chain connects TRBV3-1 (or the pseudogene TRBV3-2) to TRBJ2-7; tentatively, D is TRBD2 (7 bases). What was sequenced was peripheral blood. CDR3 nucleotides: TGTGCCAGCAGCCGAGGGGGGGGACGAGCCTCCTACGAGCAGTACTTC. This gives the protein CASSRGGGRASYEQYF.